What follows describes a single T cell receptor (beta chain). From germline, CDR1 is WNHNN and CDR2 SYGVQD (reference sequence). With 7 bases clipped from V and 0 bases from J, the junction kept 9 bases outside the gene matches. The CDR3 runs 17 residues. Profiled with immunoSEQ multiplex PCR; TCRdb holds only in-frame clones, not every one. Altogether 55,000 to 75,000 clones are present, around four fifths being singletons, with the ten largest covering approximately 10%. The data are from a study of OX40 agonist ivuxolimab in advanced cancers. The sample was CD4+ or CD8+ T cells sorted from blood, taken in a trial of the OX40 agonist ivuxolimab. The V and J genes are TRBV10-1 and TRBJ1-1; 12 bases align to TRBD1. This receptor was obtained from an adult with an advanced solid tumor such as melanoma, head and neck, liver or kidney cancer. CDR3 sequence (DNA): TGCGCCAGCAACTCCCGGGACAGGGGGCCCCTGAACACTGAAGCTTTCTTT. Protein sequence: CASNSRDRGPLNTEAFF.